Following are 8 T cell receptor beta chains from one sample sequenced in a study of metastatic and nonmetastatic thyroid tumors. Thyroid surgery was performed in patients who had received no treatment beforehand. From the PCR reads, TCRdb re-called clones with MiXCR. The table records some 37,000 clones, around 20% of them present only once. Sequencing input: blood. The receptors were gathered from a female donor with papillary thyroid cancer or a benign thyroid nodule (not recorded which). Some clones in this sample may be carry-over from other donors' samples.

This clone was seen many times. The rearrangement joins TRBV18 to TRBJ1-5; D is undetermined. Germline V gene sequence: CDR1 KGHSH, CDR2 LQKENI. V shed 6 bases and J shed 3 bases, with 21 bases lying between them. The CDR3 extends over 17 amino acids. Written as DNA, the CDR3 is TGTGCCAGCTCTCCAGGAATGGGGAGTTCCCTCAATCAGCCCCAGCATTTT. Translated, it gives CASSPGMGSSLNQPQHF.

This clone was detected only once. Here the CDR3 reads CASSVGLAGGGRYEQYF. Written as DNA, the CDR3 is TGTGCCAGCAGCGTTGGACTAGCGGGAGGTGGTCGCTACGAGCAGTACTTC. The rearrangement joins TRBV11-1 to TRBJ2-7, with TRBD2 matching 14 bases. The CDR3 extends over 17 amino acids. With V trimmed by 5 bases and J by 3 bases, 9 bases remained unmatched. Germline V gene lookup returns CDR1 SGHAT and CDR2 FQDESV (reference sequence).

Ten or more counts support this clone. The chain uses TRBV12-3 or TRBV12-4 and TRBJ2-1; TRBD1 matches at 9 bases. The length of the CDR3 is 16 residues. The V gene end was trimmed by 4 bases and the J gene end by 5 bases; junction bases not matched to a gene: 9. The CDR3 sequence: CASSSNRGLGHNEQFF. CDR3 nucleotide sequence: TGTGCCAGCAGTTCGAACAGGGGGCTGGGTCACAATGAGCAGTTCTTC.

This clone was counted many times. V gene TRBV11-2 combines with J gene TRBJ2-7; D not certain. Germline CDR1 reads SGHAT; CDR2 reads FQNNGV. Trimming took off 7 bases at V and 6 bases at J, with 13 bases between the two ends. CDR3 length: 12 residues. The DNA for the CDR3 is TGTGCCAGCATCCCCGAGGACGGCGAGCAGTACTTC. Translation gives CASIPEDGEQYF.

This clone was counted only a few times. CDR3 coding DNA: TGTGCCAGCAGTCTCACAATTATCCAGCCCCAGCATTTT. This translates into CASSLTIIQPQHF. The chain links TRBV28 to TRBJ1-5; D ambiguous. The CDR3 totals 13 residues. V lost 5 bases and J lost 7, with 12 bases in between. CDR1 and CDR2 (germline): MDHEN, SYDVKM. Based on the CDR3 plus reference TRBV28 and TRBJ1-5, the full variable domain is DVKVTQSSRYLVKRTGEKVFLECVQDMDHENMFWYRQDPGLGLRLIYFSYDVKMKEKGDIPEGYSVSREKKERFSLILESASTNQTSMYLCASSLTIIQPQHFGDGTRLSIL.

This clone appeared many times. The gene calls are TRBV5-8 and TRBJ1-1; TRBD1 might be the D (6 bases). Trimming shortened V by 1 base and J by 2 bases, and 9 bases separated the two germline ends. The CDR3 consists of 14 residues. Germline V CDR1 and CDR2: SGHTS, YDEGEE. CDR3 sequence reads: CASSLNRANTEAFF. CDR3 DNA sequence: TGTGCCAGCAGCTTGAACAGGGCCAACACTGAAGCTTTCTTT.

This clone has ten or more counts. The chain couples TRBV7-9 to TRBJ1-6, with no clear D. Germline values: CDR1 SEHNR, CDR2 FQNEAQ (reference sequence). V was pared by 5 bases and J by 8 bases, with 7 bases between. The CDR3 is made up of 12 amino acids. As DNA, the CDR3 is TGTGCCAGCAGCCCCGATTATTCACCCCTCCACTTT. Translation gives CASSPDYSPLHF.

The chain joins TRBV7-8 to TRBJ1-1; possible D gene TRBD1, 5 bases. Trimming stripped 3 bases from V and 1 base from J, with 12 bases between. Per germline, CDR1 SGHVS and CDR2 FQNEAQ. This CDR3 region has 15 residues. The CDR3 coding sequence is TGTGCCAGCAGCTTCGGCTCGGGGCCGAACACTGAAGCTTTCTTT. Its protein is CASSFGSGPNTEAFF.